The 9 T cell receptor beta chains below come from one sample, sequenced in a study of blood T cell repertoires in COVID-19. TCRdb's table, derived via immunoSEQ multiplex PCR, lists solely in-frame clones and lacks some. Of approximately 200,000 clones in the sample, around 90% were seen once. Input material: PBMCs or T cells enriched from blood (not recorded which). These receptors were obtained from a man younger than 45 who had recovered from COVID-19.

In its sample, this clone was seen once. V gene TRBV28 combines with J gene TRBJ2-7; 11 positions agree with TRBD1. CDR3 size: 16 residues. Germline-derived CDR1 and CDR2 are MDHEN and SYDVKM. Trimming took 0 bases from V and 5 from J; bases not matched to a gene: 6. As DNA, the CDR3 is TGTGCCAGCAGTTTATGGGGACAGGGGGTTTTCGACGAGCAGTACTTC. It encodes CASSLWGQGVFDEQYF.

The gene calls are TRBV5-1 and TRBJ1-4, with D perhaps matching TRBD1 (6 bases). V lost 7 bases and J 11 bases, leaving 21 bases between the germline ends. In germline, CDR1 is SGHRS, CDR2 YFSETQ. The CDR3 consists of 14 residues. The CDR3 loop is CASGAYPGVAKLFF. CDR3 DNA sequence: TGCGCCAGCGGGGCTTACCCAGGGGTGGCGAAACTGTTTTTT.

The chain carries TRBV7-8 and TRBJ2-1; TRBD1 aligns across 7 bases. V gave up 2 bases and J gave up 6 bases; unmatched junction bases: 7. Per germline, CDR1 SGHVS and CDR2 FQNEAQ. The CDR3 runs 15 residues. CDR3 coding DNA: TGTGCCAGCAGCTTAATACAGGGGATAAGCAATGAGCAGTTCTTC. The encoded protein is CASSLIQGISNEQFF.

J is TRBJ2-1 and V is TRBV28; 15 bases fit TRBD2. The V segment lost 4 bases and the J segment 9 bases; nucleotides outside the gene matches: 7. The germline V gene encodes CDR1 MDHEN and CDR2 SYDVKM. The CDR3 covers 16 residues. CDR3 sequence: CASSSIGLAGGFEQFF. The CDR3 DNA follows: TGTGCCAGCAGTTCCATCGGACTAGCGGGGGGGTTTGAGCAGTTCTTC.

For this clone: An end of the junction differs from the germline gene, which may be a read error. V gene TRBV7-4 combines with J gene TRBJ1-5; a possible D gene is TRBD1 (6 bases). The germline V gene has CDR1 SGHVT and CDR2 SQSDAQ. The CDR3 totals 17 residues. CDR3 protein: CAPSDGYGGGSNQPQHF. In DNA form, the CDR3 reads TGCGCCCCCAGCGACGGATACGGGGGGGGCAGCAATCAGCCCCAGCATTTT.

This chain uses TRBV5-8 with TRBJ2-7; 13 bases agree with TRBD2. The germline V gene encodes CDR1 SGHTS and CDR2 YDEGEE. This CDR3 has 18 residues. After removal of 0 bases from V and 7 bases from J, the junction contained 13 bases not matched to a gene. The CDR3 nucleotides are TGTGCCAGCAGCTTGGGACTAGCGGGGGGTCGGCGGTACCGTGAGCAGTACTTC. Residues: CASSLGLAGGRRYREQYF. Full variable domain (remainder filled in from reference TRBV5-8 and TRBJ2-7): EAGVTQSPTHLIKTRGQQATLRCSPISGHTSVYWYQQALGLGLQFLLWYDEGEERNRGNFPPRFSGRQFPNYSSELNVNALELEDSALYLCASSLGLAGGRRYREQYFGPGTRLTVT.

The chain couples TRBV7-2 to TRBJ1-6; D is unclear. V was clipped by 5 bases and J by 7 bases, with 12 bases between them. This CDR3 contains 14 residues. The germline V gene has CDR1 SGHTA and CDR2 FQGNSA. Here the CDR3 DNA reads TGTGCCAGCAGCCCAAGAGGAGACAATTCACCCCTCCACTTT. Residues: CASSPRGDNSPLHF.

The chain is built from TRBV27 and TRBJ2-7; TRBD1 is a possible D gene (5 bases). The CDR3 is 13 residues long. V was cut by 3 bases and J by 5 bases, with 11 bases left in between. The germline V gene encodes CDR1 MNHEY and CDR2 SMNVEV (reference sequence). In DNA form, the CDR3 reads TGTGCCAGCAGTTTCAGGGAAGGGAACGAGCAGTACTTC. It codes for CASSFREGNEQYF.

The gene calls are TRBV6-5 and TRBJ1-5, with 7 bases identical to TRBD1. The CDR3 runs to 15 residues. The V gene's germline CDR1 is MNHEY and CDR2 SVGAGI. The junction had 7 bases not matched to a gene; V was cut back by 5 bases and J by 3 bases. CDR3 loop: CASSHRGLNNQPQHF. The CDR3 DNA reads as TGTGCCAGCAGTCACAGGGGATTGAACAATCAGCCCCAGCATTTT.